These T cell receptor beta chains were read from a single sample in a study of T cells after somatic rescue of genetic block. The table came from immunoSEQ multiplex PCR; TCRdb's copy has only in-frame clones and leaves some out. The table lists roughly 65,000 clones, about nine tenths of them singletons. Material for sequencing was peripheral blood mononuclear cells (PBMCs). All receptors come from a man aged 40-49 years. Each CDR3 is given with its conserved first and last residue. D genes are given only for firm matches. Size tells how often a clone was seen (once, few, many) or the class of an expanded clone, and some rows leave it out.

clone_size: few
d_call: .
j_call: TRBJ2-3
v_call: TRBV6-1
cdr3_aa: CASSVSPGSTDTQYF
cdr3_nt: TGTGCCAGCAGTGTTTCGCCAGGGAGCACAGATACGCAGTATTTT

clone_size: .
d_call: .
j_call: TRBJ1-2
v_call: TRBV30
cdr3_aa: CAWTLPGGADGYTF
cdr3_nt: TGTGCCTGGACCCTCCCGGGGGGCGCAGATGGCTACACCTTC

clone_size: .
d_call: .
j_call: TRBJ2-5
v_call: TRBV7-2
cdr3_aa: CASSQGRETQYF
cdr3_nt: TGTGCCAGCAGCCAGGGGCGGGAGACCCAGTACTTC

clone_size: .
d_call: .
j_call: TRBJ2-7
v_call: TRBV7-9
cdr3_aa: CASSSQVDYEQYF
cdr3_nt: TGTGCCAGCAGCTCCCAGGTGGATTACGAGCAGTACTTC

clone_size: .
d_call: .
j_call: TRBJ1-5
v_call: TRBV4-2
cdr3_aa: CASSQVGAGANQPQHF
cdr3_nt: TGTGCCAGCAGCCAAGTGGGTGCAGGGGCCAATCAGCCCCAGCATTTT

clone_size: once
d_call: .
j_call: TRBJ1-2
v_call: TRBV19
cdr3_aa: CASSMAQRGGLNYGYTF
cdr3_nt: TGTGCCAGTAGTATGGCACAAAGGGGGGGACTGAACTATGGCTACACCTTC

clone_size: once
d_call: .
j_call: TRBJ2-2
v_call: TRBV4-2
cdr3_aa: CASSQVGDTGELFF
cdr3_nt: TGTGCCAGCAGCCAAGTGGGCGACACCGGGGAGCTGTTTTTT

clone_size: .
d_call: TRBD1
j_call: TRBJ2-2
v_call: TRBV19
cdr3_aa: CASSMGQGFRNTGELFF
cdr3_nt: TGTGCCAGTAGTATGGGACAGGGTTTCCGCAACACCGGGGAGCTGTTTTTT

clone_size: .
d_call: .
j_call: TRBJ1-4
v_call: TRBV7-9
cdr3_aa: CASSLGEEKLFF
cdr3_nt: TGTGCCAGCAGCTTAGGGGAGGAAAAACTGTTTTTT

clone_size: once
d_call: TRBD1
j_call: TRBJ2-7
v_call: TRBV5-1
cdr3_aa: CASSLATGGNSYEQYF
cdr3_nt: TGCGCCAGCAGCTTGGCTACAGGGGGCAATTCGTACGAGCAGTACTTC

clone_size: .
d_call: .
j_call: TRBJ1-2
v_call: TRBV6-5
cdr3_aa: CASSYEGMYGYTF
cdr3_nt: TGTGCCAGCAGTTACGAGGGAATGTATGGCTACACCTTC

clone_size: .
d_call: .
j_call: TRBJ1-6
v_call: TRBV27
cdr3_aa: CASRHESWAPLHF
cdr3_nt: TGTGCCAGCAGACATGAGAGCTGGGCACCCCTCCACTTT